The source of this TCR beta chain is a study of blood T cells in healthy people across ages. Together with a sample-barcoded 5' primer, a J-beta primer mix was included in a second PCR lasting about 6 to 11 cycles. MiXCR was run by TCRdb on the 5' RACE reads, yielding one entry per CDR3 protein. The sample shows around 2 million distinct CDR3 sequences, more than 35% of them seen only once. The germline V gene encodes CDR1 SGDLS and CDR2 YYNGEE. The trim removed 9 bases at V and 5 bases at J, leaving 9 bases unmatched. The CDR3 is 13 residues long. Sequenced sample: blood. The chain recombines TRBV9 with TRBJ1-1, with TRBD1 matching 8 bases. The clonotype was recovered from a human donor in good health. The CDR3 nucleotides are TGTGCCACTAGCACAGGGGGTAATACTGAAGCTTTCTTT. Translating it yields CATSTGGNTEAFF.